The present TCR beta chain was sequenced within a study of beta chain features in type 1 diabetes. The wider study: Patients and healthy donors were similar in age, gender and cell yields. The study's findings and limits: Among type 1 diabetes patients, VDJ junctions had fewer insertions and more deletions. When Type 1 diabetes patients were examined, their TCRB CDR3s proved moderately but significantly shorter in all four CD4+ subsets. Patients showed naive, central memory and Treg TCRB repertoires that appeared more similar than those of healthy donors. In cDNA sequencing, cells with high TCR expression could be over-represented.

The CDR3 totals 12 residues. The germline V gene encodes CDR1 SGHTA and CDR2 FQGNSA. Trimming took 2 bases from V and 9 from J, leaving 8 bases between them. Since all of the isolated RNA was reverse transcribed, expressed TCRB transcripts were what got sequenced. Using immunoSEQ multiplex PCR, the repertoire was profiled, and TCRdb retains in-frame clones only, with some absent. The sample carries over 25,000 clones, 55% to 60% recorded once. This clone occurred a few times. Antigen: not known. Specimen: Tregs from blood. This clonotype originated in a woman under 30 with type 1 diabetes. This chain uses TRBV7-2 with TRBJ1-5; D is possibly TRBD1 (5 bases). The CDR3, as DNA: TGTGCCAGCAGCTTATCGGGGGTGCCCCAGCATTTT. Translated, it gives CASSLSGVPQHF.